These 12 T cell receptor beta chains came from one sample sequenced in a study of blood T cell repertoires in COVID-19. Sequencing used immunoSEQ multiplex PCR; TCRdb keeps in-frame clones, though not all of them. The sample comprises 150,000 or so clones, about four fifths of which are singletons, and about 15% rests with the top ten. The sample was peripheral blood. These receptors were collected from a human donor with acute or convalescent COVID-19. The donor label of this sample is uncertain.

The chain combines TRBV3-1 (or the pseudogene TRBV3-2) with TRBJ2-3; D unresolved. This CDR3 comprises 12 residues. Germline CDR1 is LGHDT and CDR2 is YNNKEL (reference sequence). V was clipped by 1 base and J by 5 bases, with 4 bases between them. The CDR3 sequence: CASSQAGDTQYF. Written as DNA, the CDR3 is TGTGCCAGCAGCCAAGCCGGAGATACGCAGTATTTT.

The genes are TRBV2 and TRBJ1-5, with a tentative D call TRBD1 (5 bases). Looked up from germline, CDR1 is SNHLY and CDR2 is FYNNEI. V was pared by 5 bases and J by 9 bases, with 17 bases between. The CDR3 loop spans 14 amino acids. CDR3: CASSPRQRLWPQHF. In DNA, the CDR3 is TGTGCCAGCAGTCCACGACAGAGGTTATGGCCCCAGCATTTT.

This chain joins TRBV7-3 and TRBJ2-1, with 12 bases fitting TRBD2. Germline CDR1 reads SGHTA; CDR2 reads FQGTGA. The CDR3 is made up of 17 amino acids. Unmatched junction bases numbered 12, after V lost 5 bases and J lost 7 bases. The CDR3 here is CASSPTPLAGGLNEQFF. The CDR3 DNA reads TGTGCCAGCAGCCCAACCCCTCTAGCGGGGGGGCTTAATGAGCAGTTCTTC.

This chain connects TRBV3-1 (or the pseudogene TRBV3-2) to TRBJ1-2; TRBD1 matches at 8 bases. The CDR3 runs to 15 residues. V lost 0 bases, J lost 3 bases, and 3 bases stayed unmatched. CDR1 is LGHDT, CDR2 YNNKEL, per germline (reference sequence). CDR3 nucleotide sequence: TGTGCCAGCAGCCAAGATAACAGGGGGGACTATGGCTACACCTTC. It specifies CASSQDNRGDYGYTF.

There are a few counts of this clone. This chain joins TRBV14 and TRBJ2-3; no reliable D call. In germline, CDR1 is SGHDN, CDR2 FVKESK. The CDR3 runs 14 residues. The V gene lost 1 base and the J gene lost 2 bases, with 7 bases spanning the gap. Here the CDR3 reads CASSQARHTDTQYF. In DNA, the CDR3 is TGTGCCAGCAGCCAAGCTAGGCACACAGATACGCAGTATTTT.

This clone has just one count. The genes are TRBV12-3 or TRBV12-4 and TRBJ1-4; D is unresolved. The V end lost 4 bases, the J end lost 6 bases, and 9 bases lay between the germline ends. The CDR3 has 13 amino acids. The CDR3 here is CASSWGEDEKLFF. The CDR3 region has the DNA TGTGCCAGCAGTTGGGGAGAAGATGAAAAACTGTTTTTT.

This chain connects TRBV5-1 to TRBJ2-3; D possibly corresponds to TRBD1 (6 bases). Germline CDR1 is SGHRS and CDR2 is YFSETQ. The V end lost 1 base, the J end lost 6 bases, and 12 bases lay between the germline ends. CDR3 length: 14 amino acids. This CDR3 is CASSLNRATDTQYF. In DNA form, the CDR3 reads TGCGCCAGCAGCTTGAACAGGGCAACGGATACGCAGTATTTT.

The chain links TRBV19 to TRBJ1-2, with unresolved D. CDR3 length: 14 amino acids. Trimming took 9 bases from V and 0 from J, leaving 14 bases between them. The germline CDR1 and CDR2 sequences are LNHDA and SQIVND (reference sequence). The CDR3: CASKQTGANYGYTF. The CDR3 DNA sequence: TGTGCCAGCAAGCAGACGGGAGCTAACTATGGCTACACCTTC.

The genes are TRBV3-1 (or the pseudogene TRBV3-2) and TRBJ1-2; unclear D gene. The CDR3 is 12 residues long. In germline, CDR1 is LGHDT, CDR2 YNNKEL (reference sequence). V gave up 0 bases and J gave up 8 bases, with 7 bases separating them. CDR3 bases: TGTGCCAGCAGCCAAGAGTTAGAGGGCTACACCTTC. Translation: CASSQELEGYTF.

CDR3 protein: CATTGQGDTGELFF. In nucleotides, the CDR3 is TGTGCCACCACGGGACAGGGGGACACCGGGGAGCTGTTTTTT. V is TRBV24-1 and J is TRBJ2-2; 11 bases agree with TRBD1. The CDR3 loop spans 14 amino acids. CDR1 and CDR2 (germline): KGHDR, SFDVKD. V was clipped by 8 bases and J by 3 bases; unmatched bases: 1.

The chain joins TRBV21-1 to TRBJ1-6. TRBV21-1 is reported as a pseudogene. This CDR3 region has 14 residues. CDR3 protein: CASSKGVGGSPLHF. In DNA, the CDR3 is TGTGCCAGCAGCAAAGGCGTCGGGGGGTCACCCCTCCACTTT.

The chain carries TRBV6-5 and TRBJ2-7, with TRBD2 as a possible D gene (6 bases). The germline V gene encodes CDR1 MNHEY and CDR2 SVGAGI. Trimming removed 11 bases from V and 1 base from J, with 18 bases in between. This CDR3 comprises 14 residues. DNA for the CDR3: TGTGCCTGCTCGGAGGGTCGTGGGTCCTACGAGCAGTACTTC. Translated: CACSEGRGSYEQYF.